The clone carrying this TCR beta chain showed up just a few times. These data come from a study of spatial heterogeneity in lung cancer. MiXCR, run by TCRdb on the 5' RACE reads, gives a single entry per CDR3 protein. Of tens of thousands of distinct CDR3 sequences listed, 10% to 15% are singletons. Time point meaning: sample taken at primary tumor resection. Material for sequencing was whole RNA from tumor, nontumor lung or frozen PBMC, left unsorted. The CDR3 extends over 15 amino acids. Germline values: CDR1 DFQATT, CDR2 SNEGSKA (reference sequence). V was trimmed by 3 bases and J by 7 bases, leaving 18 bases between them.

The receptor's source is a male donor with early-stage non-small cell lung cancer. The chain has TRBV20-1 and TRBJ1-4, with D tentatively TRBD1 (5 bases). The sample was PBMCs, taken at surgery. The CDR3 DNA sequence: TGCAGTGCTAGCTCCTCCGGGGGGGTGGGTGAAAAACTGTTTTTT. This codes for CSASSSGGVGEKLFF.